This passage covers 18 T cell receptor beta chains from one sample sequenced in a study of identical twins' blood T cells. TCRdb redid the calling of the 5' RACE reads with MiXCR, one entry per CDR3 protein. The sample consists of a few hundred thousand distinct CDR3 sequences, roughly 28% of them appearing once. Specimen: PBMCs. All receptors come from a woman aged 18-49 years in good health.

A single count supports this clonotype. This chain joins TRBV7-9 and TRBJ2-5; tentative D call: TRBD2 (5 bases). Germline V gene lookup returns CDR1 SEHNR and CDR2 FQNEAQ (reference sequence). V lost 2 bases and J 5 bases, leaving 6 bases between the germline ends. The CDR3 totals 12 residues. The CDR3 spells CASSLIAETQYF. The CDR3, as DNA: TGTGCCAGCAGCTTAATAGCGGAGACCCAGTACTTC.

This clonotype came up a few times. The chain combines TRBV9 with TRBJ1-2, with 7 bases aligning to TRBD1. The CDR3 is 14 residues long. The trim removed 3 bases at V and 4 bases at J, leaving 6 bases unmatched. Germline V lookup: CDR1 SGDLS, CDR2 YYNGEE. CDR3: CASSASGGGYGYTF. Written as DNA, the CDR3 is TGTGCCAGCAGCGCTTCAGGGGGAGGCTATGGCTACACCTTC.

Comments on this clonotype: A read error may produce the germline difference seen at one junction end. V and J are TRBV18 and TRBJ2-7; unclear D gene. This CDR3 has 15 amino acids. The germline V gene encodes CDR1 KGHSH and CDR2 LQKENI. The CDR3 nucleotides read TGTTCCAGCTCACCAGTGCAGACCCGTTCCTACGAGCAGTACTTC. The encoded protein is CSSSPVQTRSYEQYF. Full variable domain (rest looked up from reference TRBV18 and TRBJ2-7): NAGVMQNPRHLVRRRGQEARLRCSPMKGHSHVYWYRQLPEEGLKFMVYLQKENIIDESGMPKERFSAEFPKEGPSILRIQQVVRGDSAAYFCSSSPVQTRSYEQYFGPGTRLTVT.

This clonotype has just a few counts. The chain is built from TRBV20-1 and TRBJ1-1; a possible D gene is TRBD1 (6 bases). The CDR3 runs 13 residues. CDR1 and CDR2 from the germline V gene are DFQATT and SNEGSKA (reference sequence). V lost 5 bases, J lost 0 bases, and 10 bases lay in between. The CDR3 sequence is CSARDIMNTEAFF. The CDR3 DNA reads as TGCAGTGCTCGGGACATCATGAACACTGAAGCTTTCTTT.

This clonotype has more than one count but fewer than ten. The genes are TRBV20-1 and TRBJ1-1, with D possibly matching TRBD1 (5 bases). The V and J ends lost 3 bases and 5 bases respectively, with 19 bases between them. This CDR3 comprises 15 residues. The germline V gene has CDR1 DFQATT and CDR2 SNEGSKA (reference sequence). CDR3 loop: CSASITGQGGTEAFF. As DNA, the CDR3 is TGCAGTGCTAGTATCACCGGCCAGGGAGGAACTGAAGCTTTCTTT.

The chain employs TRBV9 and TRBJ1-3; tentatively, D is TRBD1 (6 bases). There are 15 residues in the CDR3. The germline CDR1 and CDR2 sequences are SGDLS and YYNGEE. The ends were cut back, 7 bases at V and 0 bases at J, with 14 bases in the middle. In DNA form, the CDR3 reads TGTGCCAGCGGCCGGGGGCATAGCTCTGGAAACACCATATATTTT. It codes for CASGRGHSSGNTIYF.

This clonotype has a handful of counts. The CDR3 region has the DNA TGCAGTGCTAGGGCAGGGGTGGACAAAAACATTCAGTACTTC. This gives the protein CSARAGVDKNIQYF. This chain links TRBV20-1 with TRBJ2-4; a weak D match, TRBD1 (6 bases). CDR1 is DFQATT, CDR2 SNEGSKA, per germline (reference sequence). Deletions cut 3 bases from V and 3 bases from J, with 12 bases between. CDR3 size: 14 residues.

The sample holds a few counts of this clonotype. The CDR3 is CASSQRTRYGYTF. DNA for the CDR3: TGCGCCAGCAGCCAGAGGACACGCTATGGCTACACCTTC. This chain connects TRBV4-3 to TRBJ1-2; D possibly corresponds to TRBD1 (5 bases). CDR3 size: 13 residues. Germline V gene lookup returns CDR1 LGHNA and CDR2 YSLEER. The V gene lost 3 bases and the J gene lost 4 bases, with 9 bases spanning the gap.

The chain has TRBV20-1 and TRBJ1-5; the match to TRBD1 covers 7 bases. CDR3 size: 15 residues. The trim removed 6 bases at V and 3 bases at J, leaving 11 bases unmatched. Per the germline V gene, CDR1 is DFQATT and CDR2 is SNEGSKA (reference sequence). The CDR3 is CSAPFGQGDNQPQHF. CDR3 DNA: TGCAGTGCCCCCTTCGGGCAGGGGGACAATCAGCCCCAGCATTTT.

This clonotype was recorded a few times. CDR3 residues: CASSRDRTAYSGNTIYF. CDR3 in DNA: TGTGCCAGCAGTCGGGATAGGACGGCTTACTCTGGAAACACCATATATTTT. The chain has TRBV6-1 and TRBJ1-3; D unclear. Trimming left V 5 bases short and J 0 bases short, with 17 bases between. Germline values: CDR1 MNHNS, CDR2 SASEGT. The CDR3 extends over 17 amino acids.

The chain uses TRBV29-1 and TRBJ1-4; 8 nucleotides agree with TRBD1. The V gene's germline CDR1 is SQVTM and CDR2 ANQGSEA. The CDR3 runs 13 residues. V lost 7 bases to trimming and J lost 7 bases; unmatched junction nucleotides: 8. As DNA, the CDR3 is TGCAGCGCGAAAGGGACAGGAACTGAAAAACTGTTTTTT. Translation: CSAKGTGTEKLFF.

This clonotype has a handful of counts. The rearrangement joins TRBV20-1 to TRBJ1-1; a weak D match, TRBD1 (6 bases). The CDR3 is 13 amino acids. Per the germline V gene, CDR1 is DFQATT and CDR2 is SNEGSKA (reference sequence). V was shortened by 5 bases and J by 1 base, with 11 bases between the two germline ends. The CDR3 coding sequence is TGCAGTGCTCCTAGCAGGGGGAACACTGAAGCTTTCTTT. Encoded protein: CSAPSRGNTEAFF.

The chain uses TRBV5-5 and TRBJ1-5; D ambiguous. Germline V lookup: CDR1 SGHKS, CDR2 YYEKEE (reference sequence). The CDR3 runs 13 residues. The V end lost 7 bases, the J end lost 7 bases, and 15 bases lay between the germline ends. For the CDR3, the DNA is TGTGCCAGCTCTCTAGTCCAGGAGCAGCCCCAGCATTTT. This encodes CASSLVQEQPQHF.

There are a few counts of this clonotype. The chain uses TRBV6-2 or TRBV6-3 and TRBJ1-2; D is unclear. CDR3 length: 14 amino acids. Germline values: CDR1 MNHEY, CDR2 SVGEGT. V dropped 2 bases and J dropped 1 base, with 8 bases sitting between them. CDR3 coding DNA: TGTGCCAGCAGTTACCCGGCATTTAACTATGGCTACACCTTC. Amino acid sequence: CASSYPAFNYGYTF.

This clonotype showed up just a few times. The genes are TRBV9 and TRBJ1-6, with 8 positions matching TRBD1. This CDR3 is built from 14 residues. From germline, CDR1 is SGDLS and CDR2 YYNGEE. With 2 bases clipped from V and 10 bases from J, the junction kept 5 bases outside the gene matches. CDR3: CASSVDRGRSPLHF. The CDR3 nucleotides are TGTGCCAGCAGCGTCGACAGGGGAAGGTCACCCCTCCACTTT.

This chain uses TRBV5-1 with TRBJ2-1; D is undetermined. The germline V gene has CDR1 SGHRS and CDR2 YFSETQ. V was cut by 1 base and J by 9 bases, with 14 bases left in between. This CDR3 spans 14 amino acids. Written as DNA, the CDR3 is TGCGCCAGCAGCTTGTGGGGTCAGGCAGGTGAGCAGTTCTTC. Translated: CASSLWGQAGEQFF.

With regard to this clonotype: At one end, the junction sequence differs from germline, possibly due to a read error. The rearrangement uses TRBV11-3 and TRBJ2-3, with D uncertain. CDR1 and CDR2 (germline): SGHNT, YENEEA. CDR3 length: 14 residues. The CDR3 loop reads CACSFWQDPDTQYF. The DNA of the CDR3 is TGTGCCTGCAGCTTTTGGCAGGACCCAGATACGCAGTATTTT.

The chain has TRBV6-1 and TRBJ1-1, with D hard to call. The CDR3 covers 13 residues. Trimming took 8 bases from V and 5 from J, leaving 15 bases between them. Germline V CDR1 and CDR2: MNHNS, SASEGT. CDR3 in amino acids: CASGPPGKTEAFF. CDR3 bases: TGTGCCAGCGGTCCCCCCGGGAAGACTGAAGCTTTCTTT.